This TCR beta chain was profiled in a study of OX40 agonist ivuxolimab in advanced cancers. Study summary: Patients received ivuxolimab, an agonistic anti-OX40 (CD134) antibody. Hepatocellular carcinoma, melanoma, renal cell or head and neck cancer was diagnosed in the dose-escalation patients.

Germline assignment: CDR1 MNHEY and CDR2 SVGAGI. Trimming removed 5 bases from V and 2 bases from J; junction bases left unmatched: 7. This CDR3 has 15 residues. With regard to this clone: The antigen is unknown.

The study, taken as a whole, reports: The average count of expanded clones was higher among CD8+ T cells than among CD4+. The authors also found low normalized T-cell clonal expansion in some nonresponders.

Using immunoSEQ multiplex PCR, the repertoire was profiled, and TCRdb retains in-frame clones only, with some absent. The table includes about 45,000 clones, about 80% detected once. Sequenced here: CD4+ or CD8+ T cells sorted from blood, sampled in a trial of the OX40 agonist ivuxolimab. The sequence derives from an adult with an advanced solid tumor such as melanoma, head and neck, liver or kidney cancer. The rearrangement links TRBV6-5 to TRBJ2-3; 7 nucleotides match TRBD2. The CDR3 is CASSPLAVHTDTQYF. CDR3 coding DNA: TGTGCCAGCAGTCCCCTAGCGGTCCACACAGATACGCAGTATTTT.